The TCR beta chain described here comes from a study of OX40 agonist ivuxolimab in advanced cancers. Some background on the complete study: Ivuxolimab, which targeted the costimulatory receptor OX40 (CD134), was an agonistic, fully human IgG2 monoclonal antibody. Intravenous ivuxolimab was administered to patients every 2 weeks at six dose levels: 0.01, 0.1, 0.3, 1.5, 3 and 10 mg/kg. Of the 50 to 55 dose-escalation patients, hepatocellular carcinoma was present in some 19, melanoma in around 15, renal cell carcinoma in 9 and head and neck cancer in 9. In the dose-escalation cohort, 70% to 90% of patients were male, and the mean age was roughly 60 years with a range of about 23 to 79. Prior anti-PD-1, anti-PD-L1 or anti-CTLA-4 therapy was permitted, and checkpoint inhibitors had been received by more than 35% of dose-escalation patients. Partial responses occurred in three dose-escalation patients, of whom one had hepatocellular carcinoma and two had cutaneous melanoma. The purpose of peripheral TCRbeta sequencing was to test whether ivuxolimab changed TCR sequence diversity and led to clonal T-cell expansion. The monotherapy dose-escalation portion (N = 52 patients) of the phase I ivuxolimab trial is reported in the paper. What the research found in general, with its limitations: At doses of 0.1 to 3.0 mg/kg, clonal expansion of both CD4+ and CD8+ T cells in blood was seen between baseline and week 6. Low levels of normalized T-cell clonal expansion were also seen in some nonresponding patients. The antigen specificity of the peripheral T cells that underwent clonal expansion was not determined. In the 0.1-3.0 mg/kg groups, partial responders were among the patients with the lowest normalized peripheral clonal expansion, particularly in CD8+ T cells. On average, CD8+ T cells showed more expanded clones than CD4+ T cells after ivuxolimab.

About this clone: There is no known antigen for this receptor. Base qualities are not provided; no much larger clone lies one nucleotide away.

Patients with autoimmune disease history or receiving systemic immunosuppression were excluded from the trial. Peripheral blood for TCR sequencing was drawn from every dose cohort at baseline, at cycle 4 day 1 and at cycle 7 day 1. Samples were obtained from an open-label, multicenter, first-in-human phase I dose-escalation trial of ivuxolimab. The trial enrolled adults with locally advanced or metastatic head and neck squamous cell, hepatocellular, melanoma or renal cell carcinoma. Before TCR sequencing, CD4+ and CD8+ T cells were separately sorted from peripheral blood. V is pared back by 4 bases and J by 2 bases, with 10 bases lying between the germline termini. The CDR3 runs 14 amino acids, cysteine and phenylalanine included. Only CDR3 DNA remains: 42 bases, in frame from the first base. CDR1 SGDLS and CDR2 YYNGEE were looked up in the germline V gene. For sequencing of the TCRbeta CDR3 region, genomic DNA was extracted from the sorted cells. TCRbeta CDR3 regions were sequenced using the immunoSEQ Assay. TCRdb stores this immuneACCESS table with in-frame sequences only. Part of the clones is absent; in the studies checked, under half of the shortfall reflects unresolved V genes, and no reason is known for the rest. The sample table contains more than 15,000 clones; only one count was recorded for roughly 78% of them. Together, the top ten hold 25% to 35% of the sample.

The TCR sequence derives from an adult with an advanced solid tumor such as melanoma, head and neck, liver or kidney cancer. The sequencing used CD4+ or CD8+ T cells sorted from blood, collected in a trial of the OX40 agonist ivuxolimab. The chain joins TRBV9 to TRBJ2-1, with TRBD2 tentatively as D gene (6 bases match). The CDR3 region has the sequence CASSTGTAYNEQFF. Here is the DNA: TGTGCCAGCAGCACCGGGACTGCCTACAATGAGCAGTTCTTC.